The present T cell receptor (beta chain) was sequenced within a study of identical twins. General study points: Researchers reported weaker excess twin sharing in beta out-of-frame sequences.

Trimming took 4 bases from V and 2 from J; bases not matched to a gene: 4. Germline assignment: CDR1 ENHRY and CDR2 SYGVKD. The CDR3 is 15 residues long. Template switching created a universal primer site, and the cDNA included unique molecular identifiers. MiXCR was run by TCRdb on the 5' RACE reads, yielding one entry per CDR3 protein. The table lists about 520,000 distinct CDR3 sequences, 20% to 25% of them singletons, with around 0.91% in the top ten. This clonotype was counted between two and nine times. The antigen remains unidentified. The same specimen was also included in a second study, on T cells expressing NK-cell markers. In that study: In roughly six donors, dominant NKG2C+ clonotypes were roughly 1.0-8% of CD8+ T cells. Expanded clones of NKG2C+ T cells had an unclear HCMV specificity.

This clonotype was sampled from a woman aged 18-35 years in good health. The rearrangement uses TRBV10-3 and TRBJ2-3, with 9 bases fitting TRBD2. The sequenced sample consisted of CD4+ T cells sorted from blood. The CDR3 DNA reads as TGTGCCATCAGTGCGCGGGGGGGAGACACAGATACGCAGTATTTT. Translated, it gives CAISARGGDTDTQYF.